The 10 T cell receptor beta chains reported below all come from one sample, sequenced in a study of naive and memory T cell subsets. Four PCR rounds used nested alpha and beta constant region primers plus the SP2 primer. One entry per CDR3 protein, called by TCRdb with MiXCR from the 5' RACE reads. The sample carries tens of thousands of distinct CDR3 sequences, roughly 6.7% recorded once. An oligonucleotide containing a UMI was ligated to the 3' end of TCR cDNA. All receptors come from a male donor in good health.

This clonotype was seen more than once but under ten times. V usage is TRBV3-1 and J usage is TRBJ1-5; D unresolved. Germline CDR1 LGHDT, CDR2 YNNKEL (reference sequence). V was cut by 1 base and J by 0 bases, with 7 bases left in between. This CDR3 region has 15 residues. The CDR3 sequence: CASSQGRGSNQPQHF. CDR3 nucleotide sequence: TGTGCCAGCAGCCAAGGCCGGGGTAGCAATCAGCCCCAGCATTTT. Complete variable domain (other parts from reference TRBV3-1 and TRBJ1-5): DTAVSQTPKYLVTQMGNDKSIKCEQNLGHDTMYWYKQDSKKFLKIMFSYNNKELIINETVPNRFSPKSPDKAHLNLHINSLELGDSAVYFCASSQGRGSNQPQHFGDGTRLSIL.

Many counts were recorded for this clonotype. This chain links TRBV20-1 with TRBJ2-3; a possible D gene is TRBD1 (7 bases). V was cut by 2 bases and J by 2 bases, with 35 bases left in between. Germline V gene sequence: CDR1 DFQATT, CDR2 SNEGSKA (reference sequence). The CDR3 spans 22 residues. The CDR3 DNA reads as TGCAGTGCTAGAAACACGGGACAGACCTTTTCCGGGGTACCGGGGGACACAGATACGCAGTATTTT. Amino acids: CSARNTGQTFSGVPGDTDTQYF.

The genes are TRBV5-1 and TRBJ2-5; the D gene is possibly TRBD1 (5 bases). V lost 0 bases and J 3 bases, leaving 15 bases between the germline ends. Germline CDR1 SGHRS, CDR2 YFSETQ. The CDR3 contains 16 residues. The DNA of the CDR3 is TGCGCCAGCAGCTTGGGAGGTTGGGGCAGGGAAGAGACCCAGTACTTC. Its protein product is CASSLGGWGREETQYF.

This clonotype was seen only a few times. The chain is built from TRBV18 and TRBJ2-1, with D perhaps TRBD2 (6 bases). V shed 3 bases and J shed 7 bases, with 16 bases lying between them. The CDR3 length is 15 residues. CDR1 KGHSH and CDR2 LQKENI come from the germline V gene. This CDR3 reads CASSPGVRDLNEQFF. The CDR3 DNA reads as TGTGCCAGCTCACCCGGAGTTCGGGACTTGAATGAGCAGTTCTTC. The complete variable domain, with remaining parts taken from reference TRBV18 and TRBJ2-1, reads NAGVMQNPRHLVRRRGQEARLRCSPMKGHSHVYWYRQLPEEGLKFMVYLQKENIIDESGMPKERFSAEFPKEGPSILRIQQVVRGDSAAYFCASSPGVRDLNEQFFGPGTRLTVL.

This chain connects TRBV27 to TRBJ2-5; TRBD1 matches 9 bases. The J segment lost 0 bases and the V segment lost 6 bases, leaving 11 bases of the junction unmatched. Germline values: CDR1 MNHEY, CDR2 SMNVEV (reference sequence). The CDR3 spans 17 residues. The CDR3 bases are TGTGCCAGCAGCCCAAGGACAGGGGAGGGGTACCAAGAGACCCAGTACTTC. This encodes CASSPRTGEGYQETQYF.

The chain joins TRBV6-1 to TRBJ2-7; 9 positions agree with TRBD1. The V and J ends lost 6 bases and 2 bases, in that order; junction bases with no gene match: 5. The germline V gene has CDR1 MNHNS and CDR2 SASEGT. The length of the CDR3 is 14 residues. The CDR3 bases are TGTGCCAGCAGGGGGACAGGGATGACCTACGAGCAGTACTTC. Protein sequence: CASRGTGMTYEQYF.

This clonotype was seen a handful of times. CDR3 region: CASSEGEAPSYEQYF. The CDR3 DNA reads TGTGCCAGCAGTGAGGGGGAGGCCCCCTCCTACGAGCAGTACTTC. This chain links TRBV2 with TRBJ2-7; D perhaps matches TRBD2 (6 bases). Germline V gene lookup returns CDR1 SNHLY and CDR2 FYNNEI. V was clipped by 3 bases and J by 0 bases, with 12 bases between them. There are 15 residues in the CDR3.

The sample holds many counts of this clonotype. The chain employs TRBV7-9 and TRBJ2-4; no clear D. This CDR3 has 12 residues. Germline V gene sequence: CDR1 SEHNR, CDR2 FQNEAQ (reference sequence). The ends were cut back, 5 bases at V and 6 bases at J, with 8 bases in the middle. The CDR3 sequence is CASSPLGNIQYF. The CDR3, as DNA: TGTGCCAGCAGCCCCCTTGGAAACATTCAGTACTTC. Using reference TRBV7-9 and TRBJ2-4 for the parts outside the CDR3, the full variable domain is DTGVSQNPRHKITKRGQNVTFRCDPISEHNRLYWYRQTLGQGPEFLTYFQNEAQLEKSRLLSDRFSAERPKGSFSTLEIQRTEQGDSAMYLCASSPLGNIQYFGAGTRLSVL.

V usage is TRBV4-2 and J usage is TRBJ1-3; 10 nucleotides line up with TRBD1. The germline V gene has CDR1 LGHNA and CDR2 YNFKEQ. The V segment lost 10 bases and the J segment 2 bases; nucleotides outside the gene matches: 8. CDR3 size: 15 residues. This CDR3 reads CATSTGTGAGNTIYF. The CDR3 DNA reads TGTGCCACCTCGACCGGGACAGGGGCTGGAAACACCATATATTTT.

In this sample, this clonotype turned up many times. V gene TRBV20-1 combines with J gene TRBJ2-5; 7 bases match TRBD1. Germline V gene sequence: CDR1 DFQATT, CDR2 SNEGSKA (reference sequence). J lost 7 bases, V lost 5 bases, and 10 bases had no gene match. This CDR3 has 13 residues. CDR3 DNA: TGCAGTGCTGGGGACAGTGCGAGAAGGACCCAGTACTTC. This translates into CSAGDSARRTQYF.